A selection of T cell receptor beta chains follows, all from one sample in a study of cytomegalovirus exposure and HLA in healthy donors. Measured with immunoSEQ multiplex PCR; TCRdb has only the in-frame clones, and not every one. The repertoire shows tens of thousands of clones; the top ten hold 15% to 20%. What was sequenced was PBMCs. These receptors originate from a male donor in good health and CMV-seropositive. Both conserved end residues are part of each CDR3. The order of the fields is V gene, J gene, D gene, clone size, CDR3 protein, CDR3 DNA. D genes are given only for firm matches. The size of a clone is reported for some rows only, either as once, few or many, or as a class for expanded clones.

V: TRBV4-2
J: TRBJ2-5
D: -
size: -
CDR3: CASSQVRGAIETQYF
DNA: TGTGCCAGCAGCCAAGTCCGGGGGGCTATAGAGACCCAGTACTTC

V: TRBV30
J: TRBJ2-5
D: -
size: -
CDR3: CALALTGETQYF
DNA: TGTGCCTTGGCACTCACGGGGGAGACCCAGTACTTC

V: TRBV6-4
J: TRBJ2-1
D: TRBD1
size: medium-sized
CDR3: CASSETVDRGTNEQFF
DNA: TGTGCCAGCAGTGAAACAGTGGACAGGGGGACCAATGAGCAGTTCTTC

V: TRBV28
J: TRBJ2-3
D: -
size: -
CDR3: CASSGLRGFTDTQYF
DNA: TGTGCCAGCAGTGGGCTCCGGGGATTCACAGATACGCAGTATTTT

V: TRBV15
J: TRBJ2-7
D: TRBD1
size: -
CDR3: CATSTRQGDHEQYF
DNA: TGTGCCACCAGCACCCGACAGGGAGACCACGAGCAGTACTTC

V: TRBV19
J: TRBJ2-2
D: TRBD1
size: -
CDR3: CASSIEAGGAPGELFF
DNA: TGTGCCAGTAGTATAGAAGCAGGGGGCGCCCCCGGGGAGCTGTTTTTT

V: TRBV6-5
J: TRBJ1-2
D: -
size: -
CDR3: CASSYSGLYGYTF
DNA: TGTGCCAGCAGTTACTCGGGGCTCTATGGCTACACCTTC

V: TRBV5-1
J: TRBJ1-1
D: -
size: -
CDR3: CASSLSGFTTEAFF
DNA: TGCGCCAGCAGCTTGTCGGGATTTACCACTGAAGCTTTCTTT

V: TRBV13
J: TRBJ1-3
D: -
size: -
CDR3: CASSLGSRVTEANF
DNA: TGTGCCAGCAGCCTAGGGTCCCGGGTAACGGAAGCGAATTTT

V: TRBV28
J: TRBJ2-3
D: -
size: -
CDR3: CASRLSVDGGLGVF
DNA: TGTGCCAGCAGACTCTCAGTCGACGGGGGACTTGGGGTTTTT

V: TRBV5-1
J: TRBJ1-1
D: -
size: -
CDR3: CASSGELTEAFF
DNA: TGCGCCAGCAGCGGGGAGCTTACCGAAGCTTTCTTT

V: TRBV7-8
J: TRBJ1-2
D: -
size: -
CDR3: CASSLGQTGRYGYTF
DNA: TGTGCCAGCAGCTTAGGCCAGACAGGACGCTATGGCTACACCTTC

V: TRBV28
J: TRBJ2-3
D: -
size: -
CDR3: CASSLRDSTQYF
DNA: TGTGCCAGCAGTTTACGGGACTCTACGCAGTATTTT

V: TRBV9
J: TRBJ2-7
D: TRBD2
size: -
CDR3: CASSVGLAGTEYF
DNA: TGTGCCAGCAGCGTAGGCCTAGCGGGGACTGAGTACTTC

V: TRBV11-3
J: TRBJ1-1
D: -
size: -
CDR3: CASSLRGGTEAFF
DNA: TGTGCCAGCAGCTTAAGGGGGGGCACTGAAGCTTTCTTT

V: TRBV30
J: TRBJ1-5
D: -
size: medium-sized
CDR3: CAWSPTGIQPQHF
DNA: TGTGCCTGGAGTCCCACAGGGATCCAGCCCCAGCATTTT

V: TRBV2
J: TRBJ1-5
D: TRBD1
size: -
CDR3: CASRPDRVSSNQPQHF
DNA: TGTGCCAGCAGGCCGGACAGGGTCAGCAGCAATCAGCCCCAGCATTTT

V: TRBV28
J: TRBJ1-2
D: -
size: -
CDR3: CASSLSRVGTNTF
DNA: TGTGCCAGCAGTTTATCGAGGGTTGGGACAAACACCTTC

V: TRBV5-5
J: TRBJ2-7
D: -
size: -
CDR3: CASSLGRNSYEQYF
DNA: TGTGCCAGCAGCTTGGGCAGAAACTCCTACGAGCAGTACTTC

V: TRBV30
J: TRBJ2-2
D: -
size: -
CDR3: CAWTLRGDTGELFF
DNA: TGTGCCTGGACCCTGCGGGGTGACACCGGGGAGCTGTTTTTT